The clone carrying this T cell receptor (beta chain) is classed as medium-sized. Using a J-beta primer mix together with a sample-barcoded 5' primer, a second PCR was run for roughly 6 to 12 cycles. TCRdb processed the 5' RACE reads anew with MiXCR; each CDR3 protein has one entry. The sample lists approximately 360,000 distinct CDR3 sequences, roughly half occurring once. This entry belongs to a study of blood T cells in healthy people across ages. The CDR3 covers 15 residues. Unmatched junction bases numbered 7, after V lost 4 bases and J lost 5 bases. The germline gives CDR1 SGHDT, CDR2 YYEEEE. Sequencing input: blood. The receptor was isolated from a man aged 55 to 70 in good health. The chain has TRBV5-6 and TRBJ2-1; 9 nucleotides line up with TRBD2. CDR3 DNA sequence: TGTGCCAGCAGCCCGGGACTAGCCGGGAACAATGAGCAGTTCTTC. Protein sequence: CASSPGLAGNNEQFF. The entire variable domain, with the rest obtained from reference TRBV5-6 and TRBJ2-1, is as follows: DAGVTQSPTHLIKTRGQQVTLRCSPKSGHDTVSWYQQALGQGPQFIFQYYEEEERQRGNFPDRFSGHQFPNYSSELNVNALLLGDSALYLCASSPGLAGNNEQFFGPGTRLTVL.